Shown below are 8 T cell receptor beta chains from a single sample sequenced in a study of blood T cell repertoires in COVID-19 (dated by TCRdb to about 2020). To prepare the library, the immunoSEQ multiplex PCR assay was applied. TCRdb provides this immuneACCESS table in a form limited to in-frame rearrangements. Some clones are lacking; in checked studies, under half of them reflect an unresolved V gene, and why the rest are absent is not known. The sample has 280,000 or so clones on record, roughly 80% of them singletons. The ten biggest clones cover over 8.5% of the sample. The specimen was peripheral blood. The receptors were sampled from a woman in her fifties or sixties who had recovered from COVID-19.

The chain employs TRBV28 and TRBJ1-1, with D unclear. Germline V gene lookup returns CDR1 MDHEN and CDR2 SYDVKM. Trimming stripped 5 bases from V and 3 bases from J, with 13 bases between. CDR3 length equals 14 residues. This CDR3 reads CASSPPDKYTEAFF. The CDR3 nucleotides are TGTGCCAGCAGTCCCCCCGACAAATACACTGAAGCTTTCTTT.

The chain uses TRBV6-5 and TRBJ2-5; 7 bases map to TRBD1. CDR3 length: 14 residues. The junction had 5 bases not matched to a gene; V was cut back by 5 bases and J by 2 bases. Germline V CDR1 and CDR2: MNHEY, SVGAGI. The CDR3 sequence is CASSTPGQQETQYF. The CDR3 nucleotides are TGTGCCAGCAGTACGCCGGGACAGCAAGAGACCCAGTACTTC.

The CDR3 spells CASSQGGQGSPLHF. In nucleotides, the CDR3 is TGTGCCAGCAGCCAAGGTGGACAGGGATCACCCCTCCACTTT. The rearrangement uses TRBV3-1 (or the pseudogene TRBV3-2) and TRBJ1-6; 8 bases match TRBD1. The length of the CDR3 is 14 residues. The V gene's germline CDR1 is LGHDT and CDR2 YNNKEL (reference sequence). After removal of 1 base from V and 10 bases from J, the junction contained 3 bases not matched to a gene.

V is TRBV19 and J is TRBJ2-7, with 9 bases that match TRBD2. V was pared by 6 bases and J by 5 bases, with 8 bases of the junction left unmatched. The CDR3 covers 14 residues. Per germline, CDR1 LNHDA and CDR2 SQIVND (reference sequence). The CDR3 sequence is CASRFSGRGNEQYF. In nucleotides, the CDR3 is TGTGCCAGTAGGTTTAGCGGGAGAGGAAACGAGCAGTACTTC.

The V call is TRBV7-2, the J call TRBJ2-3; D possibly corresponds to TRBD2 (6 bases). The CDR3 runs 16 residues. V was trimmed by 0 bases and J by 1 base, leaving 11 bases between them. Germline values: CDR1 SGHTA, CDR2 FQGNSA. In nucleotides, the CDR3 is TGTGCCAGCAGCTTAGCGGGAGGCCGGGGCACAGATACGCAGTATTTT. Translation gives CASSLAGGRGTDTQYF.

The rearrangement joins TRBV9 to TRBJ2-1; possible D gene TRBD2, 7 bases. The CDR3 sequence is 16 residues long. With 0 bases removed from V and 1 base from J, the gap between germline ends came to 11 bases. Germline V gene sequence: CDR1 SGDLS, CDR2 YYNGEE. The CDR3 sequence is CASSVAEGGSYNEQFF. As DNA, the CDR3 is TGTGCCAGCAGCGTAGCTGAGGGGGGGTCCTACAATGAGCAGTTCTTC.

V usage is TRBV27 and J usage is TRBJ1-5; D gene uncertain. The CDR3 spans 18 residues. In germline, CDR1 is MNHEY, CDR2 SMNVEV (reference sequence). V was clipped by 5 bases and J by 4 bases, with 24 bases between them. CDR3: CASSADRQAPRGNQPQHF. The CDR3 DNA reads as TGTGCCAGCAGTGCGGACCGGCAGGCCCCGAGAGGGAATCAGCCCCAGCATTTT.

V is TRBV24-1 and J is TRBJ2-2; weak D call: TRBD1 (6 bases). The germline CDR1 and CDR2 sequences are KGHDR and SFDVKD. The CDR3 is 15 residues long. V lost 4 bases and J 4 bases, leaving 12 bases between the germline ends. The CDR3 protein is CATSDTGLGTGELFF. DNA for the CDR3: TGTGCCACCAGTGACACAGGGTTGGGCACCGGGGAGCTGTTTTTT.